This TCR beta chain originates from a study of T cell responses to AZD1222 COVID-19 vaccine. The study's findings and limits: Per reports, nearly half of all spike-specific TCRs target regions that are unmutated in variants. Along spike, vaccine-associated CD4 TCRs were found throughout, with dominance at 160-218 and 743-854. A mostly white British donor set with more females was recruited, and clonal diversity was possibly underestimated. Only a handful of AZD1222 recipients, about six in all, had baseline seropositivity.

As to this clone: Its antigen is unidentified.

The CDR3 spans 15 residues. The germline V gene has CDR1 LNHDA and CDR2 SQIVND (reference sequence). V was pared by 4 bases and J by 1 base, with 11 bases between. Here immunoSEQ multiplex PCR was the method, and the copy in TCRdb shows in-frame clones only, minus some. In the table there are some 110,000 clones, about 86% of which are singletons. The chain is built from TRBV19 and TRBJ1-5; TRBD1 might be the D (6 bases). Here the sequenced sample was peripheral blood, taken 28 days after the second AZD1222 dose. This clonotype originated in an adult who received the AZD1222 COVID-19 vaccine. The CDR3 region is CASSNFGQSNQPQHF. The CDR3 DNA follows: TGTGCCAGTAGTAATTTTGGACAGAGCAATCAGCCCCAGCATTTT. Full variable domain (missing parts from reference TRBV19 and TRBJ1-5): DGGITQSPKYLFRKEGQNVTLSCEQNLNHDAMYWYRQDPGQGLRLIYYSQIVNDFQKGDIAEGYSVSREKKESFPLTVTSAQKNPTAFYLCASSNFGQSNQPQHFGDGTRLSIL.